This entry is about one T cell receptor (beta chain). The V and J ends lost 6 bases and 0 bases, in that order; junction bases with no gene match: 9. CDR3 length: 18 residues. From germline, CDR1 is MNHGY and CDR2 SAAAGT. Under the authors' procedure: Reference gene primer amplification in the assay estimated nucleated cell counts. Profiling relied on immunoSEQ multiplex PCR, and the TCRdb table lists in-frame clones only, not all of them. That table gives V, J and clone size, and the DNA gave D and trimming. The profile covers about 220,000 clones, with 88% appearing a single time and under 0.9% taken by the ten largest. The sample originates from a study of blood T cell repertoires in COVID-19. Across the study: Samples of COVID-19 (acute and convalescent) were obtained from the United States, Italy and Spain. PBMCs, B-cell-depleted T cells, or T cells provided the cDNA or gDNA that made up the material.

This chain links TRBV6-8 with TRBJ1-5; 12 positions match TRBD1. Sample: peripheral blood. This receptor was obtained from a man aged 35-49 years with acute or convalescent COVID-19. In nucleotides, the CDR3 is TGTGCCAGCAGGGGCGGGACAGGGGGCACCAATAGCAATCAGCCCCAGCATTTT. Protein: CASRGGTGGTNSNQPQHF.